This T cell receptor (beta chain) was sequenced in a study of blood T cell repertoires in COVID-19. Study-wide background: Collection of acute and convalescent COVID-19 samples took place in the United States, Italy and Spain. T cells, B-cell-depleted T cells, or PBMCs supplied cDNA or gDNA.

V shed 5 bases and J shed 4 bases, with 6 bases lying between them. Germline CDR1 and CDR2: SEHNR and FQNEAQ (reference sequence). This CDR3 contains 12 residues. In the source study's methods: Estimated nucleated cell counts came from reference gene primer amplification. Clones were read by immunoSEQ multiplex PCR, and TCRdb kept only the in-frame ones, dropping some. The V and J calls and clone size are taken from that table; D and trimming were inferred from the DNA. The sample consists of 250,000 to 350,000 clones, around 86% of them appearing once. On this clone: Other DNA variants within this sample encode the same CDR3.

The gene calls are TRBV7-9 and TRBJ1-3; no definite D call. Sample: peripheral blood. The clonotype originates from a woman aged 30 to 39 with active or convalescent COVID-19. The CDR3 nucleotides are TGTGCCAGCAGCCTCTCCGGAAACACCATATATTTT. It codes for CASSLSGNTIYF.